The rows below give T cell receptor beta chains drawn from one sample of a study of PD-1 blockade in mismatch repair-deficient tumors. TCRdb keeps only in-frame clones here, not all; method: immunoSEQ multiplex PCR. The sample lists 60,000 to 75,000 clones, 70% to 90% seen once, with about 14% in the top ten. The starting material was peripheral blood, obtained 52 weeks after starting pembrolizumab. These receptors were taken from an adult with mismatch repair-deficient cancer. The conserved cysteine and the conserved F or W are not part of the CDR3 here. D genes are given only for firm matches. Expanded clones are given a class, and other clones once, few, many or no size at all.

J gene | D gene | CDR3 length | clone size | V gene | CDR3 protein
TRBJ2-7 | . | 12 | . | TRBV11-2 | ASSLRGLAYEQY
TRBJ1-1 | . | 12 | . | TRBV6-1 | ASSEWGANTEAF
TRBJ2-1 | . | 10 | . | TRBV29-1 | SVSLAVNEQF
TRBJ2-2 | . | 14 | . | TRBV6-5 | ASSYSVRANTGELF
TRBJ2-7 | TRBD2 | 13 | once | TRBV6-5 | ASSYSELAGDEQY
TRBJ2-2 | TRBD2 | 13 | . | TRBV4-3 | ASSLSLAGSGELF
TRBJ2-7 | TRBD1 | 15 | . | TRBV13 | ASSSGTGKGGTYEQY
TRBJ2-7 | TRBD1 | 12 | few | TRBV13 | ASSIGQGGYEQY
TRBJ2-7 | TRBD1 | 16 | . | TRBV4-1 | ASSQGPLSGQGSYEQY
TRBJ1-2 | . | 9 | few | TRBV29-1 | SVELIYGYT
TRBJ1-1 | . | 13 | few | TRBV7-7 | ASSLGPTVNTEAF
TRBJ2-3 | TRBD2 | 14 | . | TRBV27 | ASSSYSGRVPDTQY
TRBJ1-2 | . | 10 | once | TRBV5-1 | ASSSRESGYT
TRBJ2-7 | . | 11 | . | TRBV13 | ASSLYRSNEQY
TRBJ2-1 | . | 13 | . | TRBV6-4 | ASRVKDGTYNEQF
TRBJ2-7 | TRBD2 | 13 | . | TRBV7-9 | ASSSHAGGSYEQY
TRBJ2-6 | . | 14 | . | TRBV7-7 | ASSLKKDPGANVLT
TRBJ2-5 | . | 13 | . | TRBV7-8 | ASSISRSGPWTQY
TRBJ2-7 | TRBD2 | 13 | . | TRBV5-6 | ASSGSSGSWYEQY
TRBJ2-1 | TRBD2 | 13 | . | TRBV9 | ASSVSGRASDEQF
TRBJ2-2 | . | 13 | . | TRBV29-1 | SVLRVEGGPGELF
TRBJ2-7 | TRBD1 | 12 | . | TRBV7-8 | ASSGTGAPYEQY
TRBJ1-1 | . | 11 | . | TRBV5-1 | ASSRHGETEAF
TRBJ1-2 | TRBD1 | 12 | few | TRBV4-2 | ASSHQKQDRGYT
TRBJ1-3 | . | 19 | . | TRBV12-5 | ASGLVLGKRGRERSGNTIY
TRBJ2-7 | . | 11 | . | TRBV18 | ASSQEASYEQY
TRBJ2-2 | . | 10 | . | TRBV29-1 | SVGHYTGELF
TRBJ2-5 | . | 14 | . | TRBV5-1 | ASSLPGAAGLETQY
TRBJ1-4 | TRBD1 | 16 | . | TRBV28 | ASSLRRGRRVVNEKLF
TRBJ1-5 | . | 11 | once | TRBV19 | ASSMRGNQPQH
TRBJ2-7 | . | 11 | . | TRBV19 | ASSNAVWYEQY
TRBJ2-1 | . | 15 | . | TRBV7-3 | ASSLFGHEGLHNEQF
TRBJ2-5 | TRBD2 | 14 | . | TRBV4-2 | ASSQELAGGYETQY
TRBJ2-7 | . | 12 | . | TRBV21-1 | ASSKSGQTYEQY
TRBJ2-7 | . | 14 | . | TRBV5-4 | ASSLGVETGVYEQY
TRBJ2-3 | TRBD2 | 13 | . | TRBV4-3 | ASSPPGEGPDTQY
TRBJ2-5 | TRBD1 | 12 | . | TRBV27 | ASSLSGSGGTQY
TRBJ2-5 | . | 13 | . | TRBV5-6 | ASSSDLGGPETQY
TRBJ2-7 | . | 13 | . | TRBV5-4 | ASSLEGLPSYEQY
TRBJ2-7 | TRBD1 | 12 | few | TRBV19 | ASRPTGGAVEQY
TRBJ2-5 | . | 14 | . | TRBV13 | ASSPSRDGGSETQY
TRBJ2-2 | . | 15 | . | TRBV4-3 | ASSQVLPERVAGELF
TRBJ2-3 | . | 12 | . | TRBV5-4 | ASSLAARTDTQY
TRBJ1-1 | . | 11 | . | TRBV7-9 | ASSPRMNTEAF
TRBJ2-7 | TRBD1 | 10 | . | TRBV29-1 | SAWTGAYEQY
TRBJ1-4 | . | 12 | . | TRBV28 | ASSFGATNEKLF
TRBJ2-7 | . | 10 | . | TRBV7-9 | ASSFQSVEQY
. | . | 10 | . | TRBV28 | ASSTRDDEQY
TRBJ1-1 | . | 12 | . | TRBV19 | ASTIGQASTEAF
TRBJ1-2 | . | 12 | . | TRBV28 | ASSLKGRIRGYT
TRBJ1-4 | . | 11 | . | TRBV28 | ASRDGTVEKLF
TRBJ2-1 | . | 13 | . | TRBV18 | ASSPKLSDYNEQF
TRBJ2-7 | TRBD1 | 13 | once | TRBV29-1 | SVESFQGASYEQY
TRBJ2-1 | . | 18 | . | TRBV9 | ASSVARGGQARESYNEQF